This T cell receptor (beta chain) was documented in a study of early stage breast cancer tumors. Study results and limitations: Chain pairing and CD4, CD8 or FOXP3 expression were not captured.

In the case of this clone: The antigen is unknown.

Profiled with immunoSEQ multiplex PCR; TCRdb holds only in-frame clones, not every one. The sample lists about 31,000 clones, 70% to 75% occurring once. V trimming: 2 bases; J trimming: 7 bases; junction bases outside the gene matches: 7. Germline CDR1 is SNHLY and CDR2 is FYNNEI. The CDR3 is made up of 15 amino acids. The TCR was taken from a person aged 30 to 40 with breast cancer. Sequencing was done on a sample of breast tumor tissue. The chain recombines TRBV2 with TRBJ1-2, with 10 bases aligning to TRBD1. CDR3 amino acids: CASSEIRDRGVGYTF. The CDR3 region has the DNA TGTGCCAGCAGTGAAATCAGGGACAGGGGAGTTGGCTACACCTTC.